These 14 T cell receptor beta chains originate from one sample sequenced in a study of low-dose radiotherapy and immunotherapy resistance in tumors. Primers targeting TRAV and TRBV primed first-strand cDNA, covering alpha and beta chains. TCRs were put through roughly 19 PCR cycles of amplification with Phusion. A constant-region primer and the V-primer adapter served as the primer pair. TCRdb called the reads again in MiXCR, with one record for every CDR3 protein. The repertoire holds 31,000 or so distinct CDR3 sequences, with under 55% as singletons. Time point noted: after trial treatment. Treatment specified: LDRT plus nivolumab, ipilimumab, low-dose cyclophosphamide and aspirin (RACIN trial). The sequencing used PBMCs, collected after low-dose radiotherapy plus immunotherapy. The receptors were gathered from a male donor with gallbladder cancer.

The chain couples TRBV5-1 to TRBJ2-1; a possible D gene is TRBD2 (6 bases). Trimming took off 0 bases at V and 2 bases at J, with 12 bases between the two ends. The CDR3 sequence is 16 residues long. CDR1 and CDR2 from the germline V gene are SGHRS and YFSETQ. The CDR3 coding sequence is TGCGCCAGCAGCTTGGGGAGTGCGGGAACCTACAATGAGCAGTTCTTC. Encoded protein: CASSLGSAGTYNEQFF.

V is TRBV2 and J is TRBJ1-5, with D unclear. Per the germline V gene, CDR1 is SNHLY and CDR2 is FYNNEI. The ends were cut back, 6 bases at V and 0 bases at J, with 12 bases in the middle. The CDR3 is made up of 15 amino acids. DNA of the CDR3: TGTGCCAGCAGGGGGTTCCCTAATAGCAATCAGCCCCAGCATTTT. This codes for CASRGFPNSNQPQHF.

A few counts support this clonotype. The V and J genes are TRBV20-1 and TRBJ2-1; 12 bases agree with TRBD1. Germline trimming cut 2 bases from V and 6 bases from J; bases unmatched to any gene: 5. The CDR3 runs to 15 residues. Germline V lookup: CDR1 DFQATT, CDR2 SNEGSKA (reference sequence). The CDR3 nucleotides are TGCAGTGCTAGAAACCGGGACAGGGGGCCCAATGAGCAGTTCTTC. It specifies CSARNRDRGPNEQFF.

The J gene is TRBJ1-6, the V gene TRBV12-3 or TRBV12-4; D is possibly TRBD1 (5 bases). The V gene lost 3 bases and the J gene lost 9 bases, with 12 bases spanning the gap. The CDR3 has 14 residues. This chain's CDR3 is CASSFSRDGSPLHF. The CDR3 DNA follows: TGTGCCAGCAGTTTCTCAAGGGACGGTTCACCCCTCCACTTT.

This clonotype was seen once. The genes are TRBV12-3 or TRBV12-4 and TRBJ2-1; TRBD2 matches at 7 bases. With V trimmed by 3 bases and J by 9 bases, 17 bases remained unmatched. This CDR3 is built from 17 residues. CDR3 sequence reads: CASSLRLLQRPGGEQFF. For the CDR3, the DNA is TGTGCCAGCAGTTTGAGGTTGTTACAGCGCCCGGGAGGTGAGCAGTTCTTC.

Many counts were recorded for this clonotype. The chain is built from TRBV20-1 and TRBJ1-6; D is possibly TRBD1 (6 bases). The CDR3 contains 14 residues. Trimming removed 5 bases at V and 7 bases at J, with 15 bases between. Germline values: CDR1 DFQATT, CDR2 SNEGSKA (reference sequence). This chain's CDR3 is CSAPRGQGNSPLHF. The DNA for the CDR3 is TGCAGTGCTCCCCGGGGGCAGGGAAATTCACCCCTCCACTTT.

This clonotype is medium-sized within its sample. This chain connects TRBV11-2 to TRBJ2-4; perhaps D is TRBD1 or TRBD2 (6 bases each). CDR1 and CDR2 (germline): SGHAT, FQNNGV. Trimming stripped 5 bases from V and 0 bases from J, with 17 bases between. The length of the CDR3 is 17 residues. The CDR3 DNA follows: TGTGCCAGCAGCCCAAGAGGGGGGCAAATAGCCAAAAACATTCAGTACTTC. Translating it yields CASSPRGGQIAKNIQYF.

At least ten counts were recorded for this clonotype. The J gene is TRBJ2-7, the V gene TRBV29-1; tentative D call: TRBD2 (6 bases). The CDR3 runs 12 residues. Germline-derived CDR1 and CDR2 are SQVTM and ANQGSEA. Trimming pared 3 bases from V and 0 bases from J, leaving 6 bases between. CDR3 bases: TGCAGCGTTGATAGCGGCTCCTACGAGCAGTACTTC. It yields the protein CSVDSGSYEQYF.

Concerning this clonotype: This probably arose from a read error, given a far larger clone one base away. The chain recombines TRBV9 with TRBJ2-7, with 7 bases aligning to TRBD2. The length of the CDR3 is 15 residues. V gave up 5 bases and J gave up 7 bases; unmatched junction bases: 15. The germline gives CDR1 SGDLS, CDR2 YYNGEE. The CDR3 DNA reads TGTGCCAGCAGGGGTACTAGCGACCCTTACAATGAGCAGTACTTC. It encodes CASRGTSDPYNEQYF.

This rearrangement joins TRBV4-2 to TRBJ2-1; 9 bases fit TRBD2. There are 14 residues in the CDR3. V trimming: 0 bases; J trimming: 13 bases; junction bases outside the gene matches: 7. Germline V gives CDR1 LGHNA, CDR2 YNFKEQ. This CDR3 reads CASSQDGAGGRQFF. CDR3 DNA sequence: TGTGCCAGCAGCCAAGATGGGGCGGGGGGGCGACAGTTCTTC.

This clonotype was seen ten or more times. As DNA, the CDR3 is TGTGCCAGCAGCGGACAGTCACTCTCATCGGAGACCCAGTACTTC. Its translation is CASSGQSLSSETQYF. The chain is built from TRBV12-3 or TRBV12-4 and TRBJ2-5; a weak D match, TRBD1 (6 bases). The germline V and J ends were trimmed by 6 bases and 5 bases, with 19 bases remaining between them. This CDR3 has 15 amino acids.

This chain uses TRBV12-3 or TRBV12-4 with TRBJ2-1, with D unclear. Deletions cut 7 bases from V and 5 bases from J, with 15 bases between. The CDR3 has 14 amino acids. CDR3 loop: CASTPQRGNNEQFF. The DNA of the CDR3 is TGTGCCAGCACCCCGCAGCGTGGGAACAATGAGCAGTTCTTC.

The chain links TRBV20-1 to TRBJ2-3; 7 positions agree with TRBD2. This CDR3 is 14 amino acids long. In germline, CDR1 is DFQATT, CDR2 SNEGSKA (reference sequence). V lost 1 base and J lost 9; bases outside the gene matches: 10. The CDR3 region has the DNA TGCAGTGCTAGAGGGGGCGGGAGAACCCCAACGCAGTATTTT. It yields the protein CSARGGGRTPTQYF.

Sample share makes this clonotype medium-sized. The V and J genes are TRBV6-2 or TRBV6-3 and TRBJ2-3, with D perhaps TRBD2 (5 bases). Trimming left V 6 bases short and J 1 base short, with 14 bases between. The germline V gene has CDR1 MNHEY and CDR2 SVGEGT. CDR3 length: 15 residues. CDR3 in DNA: TGTGCCAGCAGAACGCGGGCCGCGGGCACAGATACGCAGTATTTT. Translating it yields CASRTRAAGTDTQYF.